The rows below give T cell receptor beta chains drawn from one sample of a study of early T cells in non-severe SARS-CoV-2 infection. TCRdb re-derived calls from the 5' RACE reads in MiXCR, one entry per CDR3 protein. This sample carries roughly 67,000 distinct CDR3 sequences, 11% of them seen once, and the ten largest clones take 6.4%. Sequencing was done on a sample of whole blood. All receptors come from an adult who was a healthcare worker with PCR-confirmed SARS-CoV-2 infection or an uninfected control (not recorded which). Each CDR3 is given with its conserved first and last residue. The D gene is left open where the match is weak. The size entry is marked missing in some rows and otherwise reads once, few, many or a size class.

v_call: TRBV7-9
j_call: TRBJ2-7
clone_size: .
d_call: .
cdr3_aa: CASSFRAGNEQYF
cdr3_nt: TGTGCCAGCAGCTTTCGTGCCGGGAACGAGCAGTACTTC

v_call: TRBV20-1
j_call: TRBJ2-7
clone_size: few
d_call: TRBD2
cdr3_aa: CSARLAGGIVSEQYF
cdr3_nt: TGCAGTGCTAGACTAGCGGGAGGGATTGTTTCCGAGCAGTACTTC

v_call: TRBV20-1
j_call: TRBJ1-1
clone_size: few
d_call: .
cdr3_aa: CSASPVGPEAFF
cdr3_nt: TGCAGTGCGAGCCCGGTTGGTCCTGAAGCTTTCTTT

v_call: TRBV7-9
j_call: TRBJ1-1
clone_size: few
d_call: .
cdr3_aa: CASSLDRKAFF
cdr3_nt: TGTGCCAGCAGCTTAGACAGAAAAGCTTTCTTT

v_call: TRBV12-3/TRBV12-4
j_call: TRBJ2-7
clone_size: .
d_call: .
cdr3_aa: CASSPLTYEQYF
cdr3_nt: TGTGCCAGCAGTCCCCTCACCTACGAGCAGTACTTC

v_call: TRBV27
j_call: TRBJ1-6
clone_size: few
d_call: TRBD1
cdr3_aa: CASSPTGRTSPLHF
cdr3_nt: TGTGCCAGCAGCCCGACAGGGAGGACTTCACCCCTCCACTTT

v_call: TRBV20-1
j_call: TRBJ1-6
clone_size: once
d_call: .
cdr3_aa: CSVGRDDSPLHF
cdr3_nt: TGCAGTGTCGGACGAGATGATTCACCCCTCCACTTT

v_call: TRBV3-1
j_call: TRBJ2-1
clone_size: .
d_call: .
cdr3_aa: CASSQVEGRGEQFF
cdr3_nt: TGTGCCAGCAGCCAAGTGGAGGGCCGGGGTGAGCAGTTCTTC

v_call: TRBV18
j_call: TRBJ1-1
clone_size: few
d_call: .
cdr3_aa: CASSPAAGTEAFF
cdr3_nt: TGTGCCAGCTCTCCCGCCGCAGGGACTGAAGCTTTCTTT

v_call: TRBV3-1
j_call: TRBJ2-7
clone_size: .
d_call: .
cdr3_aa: CASSLTPVTYEQYF
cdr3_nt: TGTGCCAGCAGCCTTACCCCCGTAACCTACGAGCAGTACTTC

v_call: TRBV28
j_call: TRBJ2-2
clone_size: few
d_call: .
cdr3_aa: CASSLSQNSGELFF
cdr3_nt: TGTGCCAGCAGTTTAAGTCAAAACTCCGGGGAGCTGTTTTTT

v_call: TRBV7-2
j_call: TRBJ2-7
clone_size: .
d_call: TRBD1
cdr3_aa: CASSPPGTGAGKQYF
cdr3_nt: TGTGCCAGCAGCCCCCCCGGGACAGGTGCAGGAAAGCAGTACTTC

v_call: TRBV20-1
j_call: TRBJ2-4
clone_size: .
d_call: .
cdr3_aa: CSVGVQYF
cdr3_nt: TGCAGTGTAGGGGTTCAGTACTTC

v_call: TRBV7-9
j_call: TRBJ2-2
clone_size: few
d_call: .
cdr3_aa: CASSYGTGELFF
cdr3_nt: TGTGCCAGCAGCTATGGAACCGGGGAGCTGTTTTTT

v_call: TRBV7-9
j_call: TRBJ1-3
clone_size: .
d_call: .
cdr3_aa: CASSLRAGNTIYF
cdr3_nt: TGTGCCAGCAGCTTGAGGGCTGGAAACACCATATATTTT

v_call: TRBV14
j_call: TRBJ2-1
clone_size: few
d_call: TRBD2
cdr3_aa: CASTIGLAGYNEQFF
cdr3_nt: TGTGCCAGCACCATCGGGCTAGCGGGGTACAATGAGCAGTTCTTC

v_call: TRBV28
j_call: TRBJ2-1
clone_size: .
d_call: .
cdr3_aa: CASSLTPGLTYNEQFF
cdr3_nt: TGTGCCAGCAGTTTAACGCCGGGACTCACATACAATGAGCAGTTCTTC

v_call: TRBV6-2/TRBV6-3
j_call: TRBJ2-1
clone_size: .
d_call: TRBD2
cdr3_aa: CASEDAGAYNEQFF
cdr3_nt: TGTGCCAGCGAAGATGCGGGAGCCTACAATGAGCAGTTCTTC

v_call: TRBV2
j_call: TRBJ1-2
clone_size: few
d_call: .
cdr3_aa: CASSAERANYGYTF
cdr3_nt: TGTGCCAGCAGTGCAGAGAGGGCTAACTATGGCTACACCTTC

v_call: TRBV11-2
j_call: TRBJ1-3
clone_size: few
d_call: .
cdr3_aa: CASSFGGSGNTIYF
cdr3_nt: TGTGCCAGCAGCTTTGGTGGCAGTGGAAACACCATATATTTT

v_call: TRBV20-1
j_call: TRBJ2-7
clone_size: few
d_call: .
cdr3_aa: CSARGGRGYEQYF
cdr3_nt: TGCAGTGCTAGGGGGGGCCGCGGGTACGAGCAGTACTTC

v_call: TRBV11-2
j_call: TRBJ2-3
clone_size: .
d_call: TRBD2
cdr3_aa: CASSLGLALDTQYF
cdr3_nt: TGTGCCAGCAGCTTGGGACTAGCGCTAGATACGCAGTATTTT

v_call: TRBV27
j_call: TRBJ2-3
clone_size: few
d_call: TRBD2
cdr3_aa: CASSPTSGVVTDTQYF
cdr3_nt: TGTGCCAGCAGCCCCACTAGCGGGGTGGTAACAGATACGCAGTATTTT

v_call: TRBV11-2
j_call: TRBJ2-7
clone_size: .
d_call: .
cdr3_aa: CASSLGGVGYEQYF
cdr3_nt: TGTGCCAGCAGCTTAGGAGGTGTAGGCTACGAGCAGTACTTC

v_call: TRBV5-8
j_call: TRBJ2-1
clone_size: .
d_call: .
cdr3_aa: CASSRTATHDGEQFF
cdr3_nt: TGTGCCAGCAGCCGTACGGCCACCCATGACGGTGAGCAGTTCTTC

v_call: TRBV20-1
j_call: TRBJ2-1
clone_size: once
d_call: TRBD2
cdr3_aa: CSASGLVDEDNDEQFF
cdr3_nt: TGCAGTGCTAGCGGACTAGTCGATGAGGACAATGACGAGCAGTTCTTC

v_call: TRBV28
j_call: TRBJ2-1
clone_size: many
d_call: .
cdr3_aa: CASSLAGSSSYNEQFF
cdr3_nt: TGTGCCAGCAGTTTAGCAGGGTCAAGCTCCTACAATGAGCAGTTCTTC

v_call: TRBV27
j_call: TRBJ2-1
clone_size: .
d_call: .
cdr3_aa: CASSLGLPNEQFF
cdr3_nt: TGTGCCAGCAGTTTGGGACTCCCCAATGAGCAGTTCTTC

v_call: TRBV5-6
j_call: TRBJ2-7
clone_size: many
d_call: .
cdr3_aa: CASNGLPGRTQKVLYEQYF
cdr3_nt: TGTGCCAGCAACGGGCTTCCGGGACGAACCCAAAAAGTCCTCTACGAGCAGTACTTC

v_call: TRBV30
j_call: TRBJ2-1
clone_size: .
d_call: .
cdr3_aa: CAWSDPGDLGVF
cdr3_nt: TGTGCCTGGAGCGACCCTGGCGATCTGGGGGTCTTC

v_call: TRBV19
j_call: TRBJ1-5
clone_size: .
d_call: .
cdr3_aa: CASSMRGVQPQHF
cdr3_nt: TGTGCCAGTAGTATGAGGGGCGTACAGCCCCAGCATTTT

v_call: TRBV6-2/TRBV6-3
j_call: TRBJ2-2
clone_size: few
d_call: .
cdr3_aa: CASSYRVNTGELFF
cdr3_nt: TGTGCCAGCAGTTACCGGGTGAACACCGGGGAGCTGTTTTTT

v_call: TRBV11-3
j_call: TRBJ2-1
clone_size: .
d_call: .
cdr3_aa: CASSLVGSEQFF
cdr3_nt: TGTGCCAGCAGCTTGGTTGGATCTGAGCAGTTCTTC

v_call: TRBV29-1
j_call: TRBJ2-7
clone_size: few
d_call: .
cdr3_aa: CSVEDQRYEQYF
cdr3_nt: TGCAGCGTTGAAGATCAGCGCTACGAGCAGTACTTC

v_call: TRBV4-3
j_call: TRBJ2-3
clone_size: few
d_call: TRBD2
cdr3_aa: CASSALLAGGVDTQYF
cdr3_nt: TGCGCCAGCAGCGCCTTACTTGCGGGAGGGGTAGATACGCAGTATTTT

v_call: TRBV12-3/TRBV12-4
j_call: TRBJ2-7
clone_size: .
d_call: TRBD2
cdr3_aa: CASSEQRDGGFYEQYF
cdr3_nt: TGTGCCAGCAGTGAACAGCGGGACGGCGGGTTCTACGAGCAGTACTTC

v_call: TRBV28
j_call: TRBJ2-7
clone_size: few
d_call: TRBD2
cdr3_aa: CASSLSGNLEQYF
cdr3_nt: TGTGCCAGCTCCCTTAGCGGGAATCTCGAGCAGTACTTC

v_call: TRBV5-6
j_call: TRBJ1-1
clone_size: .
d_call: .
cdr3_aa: CASSLVGSTEAFF
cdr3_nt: TGTGCCAGCAGCTTGGTGGGGAGCACTGAAGCTTTCTTT

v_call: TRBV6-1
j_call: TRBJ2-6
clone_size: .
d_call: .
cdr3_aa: CASVATSGANVLTF
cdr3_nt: TGTGCCAGCGTTGCGACATCTGGGGCCAACGTCCTGACTTTC

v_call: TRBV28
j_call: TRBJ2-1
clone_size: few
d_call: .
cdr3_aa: CASSPLWGLGPNEQFF
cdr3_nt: TGTGCCAGCAGCCCCCTGTGGGGACTCGGTCCGAATGAGCAGTTCTTC

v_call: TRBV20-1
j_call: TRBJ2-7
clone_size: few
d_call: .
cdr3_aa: CSATVPTNPSYEQYF
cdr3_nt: TGCAGTGCTACCGTCCCTACCAACCCCTCCTACGAGCAGTACTTC